Listed below are T cell receptor beta chains from one sample, sequenced in a study of cytomegalovirus exposure and HLA in healthy donors. The protocol was immunoSEQ multiplex PCR, while the TCRdb copy is restricted to in-frame clones and leaves out a portion. The sample lists about 150,000 clones; approximately 80% were seen once. Sequencing was carried out using PBMCs. These receptors all come from a male donor in good health and CMV-seropositive. Both conserved end residues are part of each CDR3. Fields, in order: J gene, D gene, V gene, clone size, CDR3 protein, CDR3 DNA. A D gene is named only where the DNA matches it firmly. Clone size, where shown, is once, few, many, or a class for clones that have expanded.

TRBJ2-1,.,TRBV5-6,.,CASSLSRYNEQFF,TGTGCCAGCAGCTTGTCACGGTACAATGAGCAGTTCTTC
TRBJ1-6,TRBD1,TRBV5-4,.,CASSKQTGENSPLHF,TGTGCCAGCAGCAAGCAGACAGGGGAAAATTCACCCCTCCACTTT
TRBJ2-7,TRBD2,TRBV9,.,CASSEAGGSSYEQYF,TGTGCCAGCAGCGAAGCGGGAGGGTCCTCCTACGAGCAGTACTTC
TRBJ2-3,.,TRBV2,.,CASSEARDTQYF,TGTGCCAGCAGTGAAGCGCGGGATACGCAGTATTTT
TRBJ1-2,TRBD1,TRBV27,.,CASSLGQGAYGYTF,TGTGCCAGCAGTTTGGGCCAGGGGGCCTATGGCTACACCTTC
TRBJ2-1,TRBD1,TRBV28,once,CASSDRGYNEQFF,TGTGCCAGCAGTGACAGGGGATACAATGAGCAGTTCTTC
TRBJ1-1,.,TRBV7-2,.,CASSPLGTSSEAFF,TGTGCCAGCAGCCCCCTAGGGACTTCCTCTGAAGCTTTCTTT
TRBJ1-6,.,TRBV28,.,CASSSNNSPLHF,TGTGCCAGCAGTTCAAATAATTCACCCCTCCACTTT
TRBJ2-2,.,TRBV10-3,once,CAISESGYGSGPSNTGELFF,TGTGCCATCAGTGAGTCGGGGTACGGTAGCGGCCCCTCGAACACCGGGGAGCTGTTTTTT
TRBJ2-7,.,TRBV14,.,CASSRSGTEIWEQYF,TGTGCCAGCAGCCGATCCGGGACTGAAATCTGGGAGCAGTACTTC
TRBJ1-2,TRBD1,TRBV30,.,CAWSSHRGAGGYTF,TGTGCCTGGAGTTCTCACAGGGGCGCAGGAGGCTACACCTTC
TRBJ1-6,.,TRBV27,.,CASSPLPRTVNSPLHF,TGTGCCAGCAGCCCACTCCCACGGACAGTCAATTCACCCCTCCACTTT
TRBJ2-7,.,TRBV11-2,.,CASSLQVLAYEQYF,TGTGCCAGCAGCTTACAGGTCCTGGCCTACGAGCAGTACTTC
TRBJ2-1,TRBD2,TRBV7-9,.,CSSSFRREDDEQFF,TGTTCCAGCAGCTTCCGGCGGGAGGATGATGAGCAGTTCTTC
TRBJ2-5,.,TRBV7-6,.,CASSLTGKETQYF,TGTGCCAGCAGTCTTACAGGGAAAGAGACCCAGTACTTC
TRBJ2-1,.,TRBV6-5,.,CASSYRSTIPDEQFF,TGTGCCAGCAGTTATAGGTCAACTATTCCGGATGAGCAGTTCTTC
TRBJ2-1,.,TRBV7-6,.,CASSSEGRDEQFF,TGTGCCAGCAGCTCCGAAGGGCGGGACGAGCAGTTCTTC
TRBJ1-3,TRBD1,TRBV5-1,.,CASSIAGTAGNTIYF,TGCGCCAGCAGCATCGCCGGGACAGCTGGAAACACCATATATTTT
TRBJ1-2,.,TRBV11-2,.,CASSLGPANYGYTF,TGTGCCAGCAGCTTAGGGCCTGCTAACTATGGCTACACCTTC
TRBJ1-6,TRBD1,TRBV7-6,.,CASSLGTGDNSPLHF,TGTGCCAGCAGCTTAGGGACAGGGGACAATTCACCCCTCCACTTT
TRBJ2-1,TRBD2,TRBV7-2,.,CASSHGGSRNEQFF,TGTGCCAGCAGCCATGGCGGGAGTAGAAATGAGCAGTTCTTC
TRBJ2-7,.,TRBV6-6,.,CASSHQSQQYF,TGTGCCAGCAGCCATCAGTCTCAGCAGTACTTC
TRBJ2-7,.,TRBV9,few,CASSVTQHPSAGKGEQYF,TGTGCCAGCAGCGTCACACAACACCCCTCGGCGGGGAAGGGCGAGCAGTACTTC
TRBJ2-5,TRBD2,TRBV6-5,.,CASSYSLAGGQETQYF,TGTGCCAGCAGTTACTCACTAGCGGGAGGACAAGAGACCCAGTACTTC
TRBJ1-6,TRBD1,TRBV7-3,.,CASSLAGQGKSPLHF,TGTGCCAGCAGCTTAGCCGGACAGGGAAAGTCACCCCTCCACTTT
TRBJ2-7,.,TRBV6-1,.,CASRGQRGTYEQYF,TGTGCCAGCAGAGGCCAACGGGGAACCTACGAGCAGTACTTC
TRBJ2-7,.,TRBV7-8,.,CASSLEITGTTNYEQYF,TGTGCCAGCAGCTTAGAGATAACCGGGACAACCAACTACGAGCAGTACTTC
TRBJ1-1,.,TRBV30,.,CAWSVKGIPNTEAFF,TGTGCCTGGAGTGTCAAGGGGATTCCGAACACTGAAGCTTTCTTT